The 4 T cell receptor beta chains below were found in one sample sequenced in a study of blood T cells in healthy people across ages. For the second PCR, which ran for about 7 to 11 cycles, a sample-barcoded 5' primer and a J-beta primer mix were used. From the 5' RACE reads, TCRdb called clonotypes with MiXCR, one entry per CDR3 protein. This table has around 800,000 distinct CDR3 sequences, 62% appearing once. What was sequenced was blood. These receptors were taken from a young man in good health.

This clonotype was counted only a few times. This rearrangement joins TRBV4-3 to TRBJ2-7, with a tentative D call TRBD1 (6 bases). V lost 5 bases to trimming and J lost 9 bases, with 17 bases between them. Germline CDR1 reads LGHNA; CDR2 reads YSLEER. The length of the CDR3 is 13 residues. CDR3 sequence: CASSNDRFTRQYF. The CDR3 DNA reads TGCGCCAGCAGCAATGACAGGTTTACGAGGCAGTACTTC.

CDR3: CASSVAPGEGNIQYF. The CDR3 bases are TGTGCCAGCAGCGTAGCCCCGGGGGAGGGAAACATTCAGTACTTC. J is TRBJ2-4 and V is TRBV9, with 7 bases matching TRBD2. The CDR3 is made up of 15 amino acids. Unmatched junction bases numbered 6, after V lost 0 bases and J lost 6 bases. Germline V gene data show CDR1 as SGDLS and CDR2 as YYNGEE.

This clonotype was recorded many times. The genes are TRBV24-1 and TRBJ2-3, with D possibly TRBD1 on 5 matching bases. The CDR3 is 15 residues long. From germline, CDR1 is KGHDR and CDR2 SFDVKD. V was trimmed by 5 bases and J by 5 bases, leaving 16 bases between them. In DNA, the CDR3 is TGTGCCACCAGTGGCAGGGAAGGGTCTCGAGATACGCAGTATTTT. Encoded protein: CATSGREGSRDTQYF.

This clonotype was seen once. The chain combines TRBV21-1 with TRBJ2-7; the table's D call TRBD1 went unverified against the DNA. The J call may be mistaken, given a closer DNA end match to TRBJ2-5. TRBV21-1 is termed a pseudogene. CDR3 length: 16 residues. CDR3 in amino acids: CASSKPPRGPGETQYF. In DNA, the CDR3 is TGTGCCAGCAGCAAGCCCCCCAGGGGGCCGGGAGAGACCCAGTACTTC.